This paragraph covers one T cell receptor (beta chain) sequence. TCRdb's table, derived via immunoSEQ multiplex PCR, lists solely in-frame clones and lacks some. This table has over 150,000 clones, roughly 94% appearing once. This entry comes from a study of control samples from healthy donors and cancer patients. Germline CDR1 and CDR2: MNHEY and SVGEGT. This CDR3 is 14 amino acids long. V lost 6 bases, J lost 9 bases, and 21 bases lay in between. The sequence came from a man aged 35-49 years in good health. The sequenced sample was blood. V gene TRBV6-2 or TRBV6-3 combines with J gene TRBJ2-7, with D possibly matching TRBD2 (5 bases). The CDR3 spells CASSPLGEQEGQYF. For the CDR3, the DNA is TGTGCCAGCAGCCCACTTGGGGAGCAAGAAGGGCAGTACTTC.